The clone carrying this T cell receptor beta chain occurred a few times. The CDR3 has 12 residues. Germline CDR1 reads SGHTA; CDR2 reads FQGTGA. V was pared by 5 bases and J by 8 bases, with 10 bases between. 5'RACE, which relied on constant-segment primers, yielded TCR alpha and TCR beta cDNA libraries carrying sample barcodes and UMIs. Each CDR3 protein is one row after TCRdb ran MiXCR on the 5' RACE reads. This sample carries hundreds of thousands of distinct CDR3 sequences, 15% of them seen once, and the ten largest clones take about 2%. These data come from a study of T-cell memory formation after mild COVID-19.

The sequenced sample was PBMCs or a T cell subset sorted from them (not recorded which). The clonotype comes from an adult woman who had mild COVID-19 (a few samples of this study predate the infection). Cell type and time point are not known. The rearrangement uses TRBV7-3 and TRBJ2-1, with D possibly matching TRBD1 (6 bases). CDR3 in DNA: TGTGCCAGCAGCAACTCAGGGGATGAGCAGTTCTTC. Amino acids: CASSNSGDEQFF.